The 17 T cell receptor beta chains given below trace back to one sample, sequenced in a study of CD8+ T cells in alopecia areata. Treatment here: oral pan-JAK inhibitor, 5-10 mg twice daily. cDNA reverse transcribed from extracted RNA served as the sequencing template. TCRdb's table, derived via immunoSEQ multiplex PCR, lists solely in-frame clones and lacks some. Found here are more than 200,000 clones, just over 65% of them singletons; the top ten hold roughly 1.2%. Sequenced material: CD4+ T cells sorted from blood, taken around week 44, from a patient treated with tofacitinib. The receptors come from a human donor with alopecia areata.

The chain joins TRBV2 to TRBJ2-3, with 12 bases lining up with TRBD2. V shed 3 bases and J 6 bases; nucleotides not matched to a gene: 4. The CDR3 spans 15 residues. Germline V gene data show CDR1 as SNHLY and CDR2 as FYNNEI. In nucleotides, the CDR3 is TGTGCCAGCAGTGATACTAGCGGGGGGTATGATACGCAGTATTTT. The encoded protein is CASSDTSGGYDTQYF.

CDR3 DNA: TGTGCCAGCAGCCCGGGGGCGTGGGACACCGGGGAGCTGTTTTTT. As protein: CASSPGAWDTGELFF. The chain links TRBV7-2 to TRBJ2-2; the D call may be TRBD1 or TRBD2 (6 bases each). The V end lost 5 bases, the J end lost 3 bases, and 13 bases lay between the germline ends. CDR1 is SGHTA, CDR2 FQGNSA, per germline. The CDR3 extends over 15 amino acids.

The chain uses TRBV15 and TRBJ2-7; no reliable D call. Germline values: CDR1 LNHNV, CDR2 YYDKDF (reference sequence). Between the trimmed V and J ends, which lost 0 bases and 3 bases, there was a span of 6 bases. The CDR3 loop spans 13 amino acids. CDR3 residues: CATSRDISYEQYF. CDR3 nucleotide sequence: TGTGCCACCAGCAGAGATATTAGCTACGAGCAGTACTTC.

This clone was seen more than once but under ten times. This chain connects TRBV7-2 to TRBJ2-7; D might be TRBD2 (5 bases). V lost 0 bases, J lost 3 bases, and 6 bases lay in between. Germline loops: CDR1 SGHTA, CDR2 FQGNSA. The CDR3 runs to 13 residues. The CDR3 DNA sequence: TGTGCCAGCAGCTTAGCGGGAGTCTACGAGCAGTACTTC. Its protein is CASSLAGVYEQYF.

The rearrangement links TRBV11-1 to TRBJ2-7; no clear D gene. The V gene lost 3 bases and the J gene lost 3 bases, with 9 bases spanning the gap. The CDR3 loop spans 13 amino acids. In germline, CDR1 is SGHAT, CDR2 FQDESV (reference sequence). CDR3 coding DNA: TGTGCCAGCAGCTTTGCCATGATCTACGAGCAGTACTTC. It specifies CASSFAMIYEQYF.

The chain is built from TRBV29-1 and TRBJ1-5; D remains ambiguous. The CDR3 spans 13 residues. CDR1 is SQVTM and CDR2 is ANQGSEA in the germline V gene. Trimming took off 6 bases at V and 4 bases at J, with 13 bases between the two ends. CDR3 protein: CSVWGGENQPQHF. CDR3 sequence (DNA): TGCAGCGTATGGGGTGGGGAGAATCAGCCCCAGCATTTT. Variable domain in full (rest from reference TRBV29-1 and TRBJ1-5): SAVISQKPSRDICQRGTSLTIQCQVDSQVTMMFWYRQQPGQSLTLIATANQGSEATYESGFVIDKFPISRPNLTFSTLTVSNMSPEDSSIYLCSVWGGENQPQHFGDGTRLSIL.

Comments on this clone: A junction boundary mismatches the germline segment, possibly from a read error. The CDR3 nucleotides are TGTGCCAGCAGATTAGTGGCACAGGACAAGTGGGAAGCTTTCTTT. Translation gives CASRLVAQDKWEAFF. V is TRBV7-2 and J is TRBJ1-1, with a weak D call TRBD1 (5 bases). CDR3 length: 15 residues. Germline V gene lookup returns CDR1 SGHTA and CDR2 FQGNSA.

V gene TRBV29-1 combines with J gene TRBJ1-4; no firm D call. There are 12 residues in the CDR3. The germline CDR1 and CDR2 sequences are SQVTM and ANQGSEA. Trimming left V 6 bases short and J 6 bases short, with 11 bases between. The CDR3 reads CSVKDTYEKLFF. For the CDR3, the DNA is TGCAGCGTAAAAGACACTTATGAAAAACTGTTTTTT.

This chain joins TRBV4-3 and TRBJ1-2, with D uncertain. With 1 base removed from V and 6 bases from J, the gap between germline ends came to 6 bases. This CDR3 contains 12 residues. Germline CDR1 and CDR2: LGHNA and YSLEER. The DNA for the CDR3 is TGCGCCAGCAGCCAAGGCCAGGATGGCTACACCTTC. Translated: CASSQGQDGYTF.

In this sample, this clone turned up once. This sequence joins TRBV4-1 and TRBJ1-6, with D perhaps matching TRBD1 (5 bases). Germline V gene data show CDR1 as MGHRA and CDR2 as YSYEKL. CDR3 length equals 17 residues. Trimming took off 4 bases at V and 9 bases at J, with 22 bases between the two ends. The CDR3 loop reads CASSPQATGGLGSPLHF. For the CDR3, the DNA is TGCGCCAGCAGCCCGCAAGCCACAGGAGGGCTGGGTTCACCCCTCCACTTT.

This clone was seen a single time. The chain links TRBV2 to TRBJ1-2; no firm D call. The CDR3 spans 13 residues. V shed 6 bases and J shed 8 bases, with 16 bases lying between them. Per the germline V gene, CDR1 is SNHLY and CDR2 is FYNNEI. The CDR3 spells CASSGRSQGGYTF. The DNA for the CDR3 is TGTGCCAGCAGCGGACGGTCCCAAGGGGGCTACACCTTC.

This clone was recorded a few times. The V and J genes are TRBV29-1 and TRBJ1-2; D not certain. Germline V gives CDR1 SQVTM, CDR2 ANQGSEA. V lost 8 bases and J 1 base, leaving 11 bases between the germline ends. This CDR3 spans 12 amino acids. In nucleotides, the CDR3 is TGCAGCTCCCTCGGGGTTAACTATGGCTACACCTTC. Its translation: CSSLGVNYGYTF.

This sequence joins TRBV9 and TRBJ2-3; tentatively, D is TRBD2 (6 bases). The CDR3 consists of 14 residues. Germline assignment: CDR1 SGDLS and CDR2 YYNGEE. Trimming removed 0 bases from V and 10 bases from J, with 15 bases in between. CDR3 sequence reads: CASSVDPSEPPQYF. The CDR3 DNA reads TGTGCCAGCAGCGTAGATCCTAGCGAGCCCCCGCAGTATTTT.

This rearrangement joins TRBV29-1 to TRBJ1-1; no definite D call. The CDR3 covers 13 residues. Trimming left V 2 bases short and J 4 bases short, with 11 bases between. The germline V gene has CDR1 SQVTM and CDR2 ANQGSEA. CDR3 sequence: CSVELWSGTEAFF. The CDR3 DNA reads TGCAGCGTTGAATTGTGGTCGGGCACTGAAGCTTTCTTT.

This clone has more than one count but fewer than ten. The V call is TRBV29-1, the J call TRBJ2-1; D is unclear. Germline assignment: CDR1 SQVTM and CDR2 ANQGSEA. V lost 7 bases to trimming and J lost 5 bases, with 12 bases between them. The CDR3 loop spans 12 amino acids. The CDR3 here is CSARRVDNEQFF. CDR3 nucleotides: TGCAGCGCCCGAAGGGTTGACAATGAGCAGTTCTTC.

This chain connects TRBV29-1 to TRBJ2-5, with D possibly matching TRBD2 (5 bases). The length of the CDR3 is 13 residues. CDR1 and CDR2 from the germline V gene are SQVTM and ANQGSEA. V shed 3 bases and J shed 5 bases, with 13 bases lying between them. The CDR3 coding sequence is TGCAGCGTTGAGATACCGTCGGGGGAGACCCAGTACTTC. It encodes CSVEIPSGETQYF.

This clone was seen a single time. V is TRBV18 and J is TRBJ2-3, with 12 bases that match TRBD2. CDR1 KGHSH and CDR2 LQKENI come from the germline V gene. This CDR3 contains 14 residues. V shed 4 bases and J 5 bases; nucleotides not matched to a gene: 1. The CDR3 DNA reads TGTGCCAGCTCACAGACTAGCGGGGGAGATACGCAGTATTTT. Its protein is CASSQTSGGDTQYF.